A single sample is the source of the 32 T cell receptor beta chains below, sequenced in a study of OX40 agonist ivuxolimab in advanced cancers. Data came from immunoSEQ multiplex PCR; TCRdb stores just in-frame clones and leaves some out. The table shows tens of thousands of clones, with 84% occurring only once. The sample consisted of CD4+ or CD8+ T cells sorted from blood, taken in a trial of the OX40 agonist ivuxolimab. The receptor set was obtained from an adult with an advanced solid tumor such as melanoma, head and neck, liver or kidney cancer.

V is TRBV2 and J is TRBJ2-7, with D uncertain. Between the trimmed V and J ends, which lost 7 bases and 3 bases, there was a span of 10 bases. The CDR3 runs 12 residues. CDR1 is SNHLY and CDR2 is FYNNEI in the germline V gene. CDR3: CASTASFYEQYF. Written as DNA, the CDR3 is TGTGCCAGCACTGCTTCTTTCTACGAGCAGTACTTC.

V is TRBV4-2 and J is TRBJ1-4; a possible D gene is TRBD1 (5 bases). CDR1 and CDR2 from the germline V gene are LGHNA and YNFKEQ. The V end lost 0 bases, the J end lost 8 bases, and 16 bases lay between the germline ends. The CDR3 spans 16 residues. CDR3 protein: CASSQDPNLGGEKLFF. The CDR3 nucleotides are TGTGCCAGCAGCCAAGACCCAAACCTCGGGGGGGAAAAACTGTTTTTT.

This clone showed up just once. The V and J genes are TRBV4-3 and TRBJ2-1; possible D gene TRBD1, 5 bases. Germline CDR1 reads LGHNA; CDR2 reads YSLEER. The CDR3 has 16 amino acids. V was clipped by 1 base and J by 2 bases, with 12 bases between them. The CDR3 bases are TGCGCCAGCAGCCAAGCTGCACAGGCTACCTACAATGAGCAGTTCTTC. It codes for CASSQAAQATYNEQFF.

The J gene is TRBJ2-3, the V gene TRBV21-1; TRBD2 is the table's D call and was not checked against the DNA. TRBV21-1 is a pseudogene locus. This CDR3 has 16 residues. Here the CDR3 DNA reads TGTGCCAGCAGCGAAACTAGCGGGGGGGTAACAGATACGCAGTATTTT. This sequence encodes CASSETSGGVTDTQYF.

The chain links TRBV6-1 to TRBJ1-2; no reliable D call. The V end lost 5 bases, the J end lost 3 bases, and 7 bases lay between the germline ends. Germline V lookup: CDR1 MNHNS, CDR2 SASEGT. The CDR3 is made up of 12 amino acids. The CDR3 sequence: CASSREYYGYTF. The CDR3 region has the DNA TGTGCCAGCAGTAGAGAGTACTATGGCTACACCTTC.

The CDR3 bases are TGTGCCAGTAGTATTGAGACGGTGAACACTGAAGCTTTCTTT. This codes for CASSIETVNTEAFF. V usage is TRBV19 and J usage is TRBJ1-1, with D unclear. The CDR3 runs to 14 residues. With 3 bases removed from V and 0 bases from J, the gap between germline ends came to 8 bases. From germline, CDR1 is LNHDA and CDR2 SQIVND (reference sequence).

The CDR3 protein is CASSLDRTTDTQYF. The CDR3 nucleotides are TGTGCCAGCAGCTTGGACAGGACAACAGATACGCAGTATTTT. This rearrangement joins TRBV5-4 to TRBJ2-3; possible D gene TRBD1, 5 bases. CDR1 is SGHNT, CDR2 YYREEE, per germline (reference sequence). The CDR3 runs 14 residues. Trimming removed 0 bases from V and 3 bases from J, with 8 bases in between. Filled out from reference TRBV5-4 and TRBJ2-3, the complete variable domain reads ETGVTQSPTHLIKTRGQQVTLRCSSQSGHNTVSWYQQALGQGPQFIFQYYREEENGRGNFPPRFSGLQFPNYSSELNVNALELDDSALYLCASSLDRTTDTQYFGPGTRLTVL.

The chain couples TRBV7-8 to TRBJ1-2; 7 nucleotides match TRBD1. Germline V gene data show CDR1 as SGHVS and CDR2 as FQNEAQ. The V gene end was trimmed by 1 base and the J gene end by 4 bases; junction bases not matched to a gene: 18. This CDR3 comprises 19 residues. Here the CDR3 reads CASSLGFRDREYSPYGYTF. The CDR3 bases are TGTGCCAGCAGCTTAGGGTTCCGAGACAGGGAGTATTCCCCCTATGGCTACACCTTC. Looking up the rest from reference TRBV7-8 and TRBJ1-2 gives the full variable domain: GAGVSQSPRYKVAKRGQDVALRCDPISGHVSLFWYQQALGQGPEFLTYFQNEAQLDKSGLPSDRFFAERPEGSVSTLKIQRTQQEDSAVYLCASSLGFRDREYSPYGYTFGSGTRLTVV.

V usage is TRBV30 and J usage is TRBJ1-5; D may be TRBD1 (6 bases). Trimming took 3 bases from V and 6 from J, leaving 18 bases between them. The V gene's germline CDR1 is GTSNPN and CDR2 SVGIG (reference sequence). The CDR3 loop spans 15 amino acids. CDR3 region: CAWSDGQLQGQPQHF. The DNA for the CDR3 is TGTGCCTGGAGCGATGGGCAGCTACAGGGTCAGCCCCAGCATTTT.

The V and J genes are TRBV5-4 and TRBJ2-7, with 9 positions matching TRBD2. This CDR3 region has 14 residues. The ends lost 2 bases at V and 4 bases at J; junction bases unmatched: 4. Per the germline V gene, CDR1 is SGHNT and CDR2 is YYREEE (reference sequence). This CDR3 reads CASSLRGREYEQYF. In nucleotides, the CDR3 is TGTGCCAGCAGCTTACGCGGGAGGGAGTACGAGCAGTACTTC.

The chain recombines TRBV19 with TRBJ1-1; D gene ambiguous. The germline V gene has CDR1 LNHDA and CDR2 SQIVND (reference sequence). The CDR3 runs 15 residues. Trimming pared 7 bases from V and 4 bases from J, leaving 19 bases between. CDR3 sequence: CASTKDIARLTEAFF. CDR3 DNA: TGTGCCAGTACCAAGGATATTGCTAGGCTCACTGAAGCTTTCTTT.

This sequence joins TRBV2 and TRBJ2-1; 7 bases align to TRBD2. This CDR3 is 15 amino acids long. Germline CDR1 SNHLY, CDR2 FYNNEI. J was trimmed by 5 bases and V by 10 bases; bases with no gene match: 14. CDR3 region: CATQVVGGEHNEQFF. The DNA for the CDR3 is TGTGCCACCCAGGTGGTGGGAGGGGAGCACAATGAGCAGTTCTTC.

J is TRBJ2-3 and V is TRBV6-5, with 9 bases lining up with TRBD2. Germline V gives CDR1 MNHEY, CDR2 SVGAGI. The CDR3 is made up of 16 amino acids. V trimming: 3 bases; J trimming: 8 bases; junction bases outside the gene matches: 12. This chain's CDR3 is CASSYSGGGDDGTQYF. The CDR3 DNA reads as TGTGCCAGCAGTTATTCTGGCGGGGGGGATGATGGTACGCAGTATTTT.

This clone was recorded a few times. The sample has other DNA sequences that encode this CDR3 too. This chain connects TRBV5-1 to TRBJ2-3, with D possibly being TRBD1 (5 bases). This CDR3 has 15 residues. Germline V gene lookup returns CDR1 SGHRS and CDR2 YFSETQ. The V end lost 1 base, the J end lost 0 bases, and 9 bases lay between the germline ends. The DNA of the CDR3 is TGCGCCAGCAGCTTGTGGGGCTCAAGCACAGATACGCAGTATTTT. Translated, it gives CASSLWGSSTDTQYF.

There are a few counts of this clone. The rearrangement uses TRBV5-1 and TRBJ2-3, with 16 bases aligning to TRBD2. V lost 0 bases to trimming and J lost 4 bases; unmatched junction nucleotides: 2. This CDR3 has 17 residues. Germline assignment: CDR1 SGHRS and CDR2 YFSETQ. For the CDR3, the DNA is TGCGCCAGCAGCTTGGCCGGGACTAGCGGGAGGGCAGATACGCAGTATTTT. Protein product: CASSLAGTSGRADTQYF.

The CDR3 bases are TGTGCCAGTAGTATCTCGAACGAGCAGTACTTC. This encodes CASSISNEQYF. V and J are TRBV19 and TRBJ2-7, with unresolved D. The CDR3 runs 11 residues. Trimming left V 3 bases short and J 5 bases short, with 5 bases between. Germline CDR1 is LNHDA and CDR2 is SQIVND (reference sequence). Together with reference TRBV19 and TRBJ2-7, the CDR3 gives the full variable domain: DGGITQSPKYLFRKEGQNVTLSCEQNLNHDAMYWYRQDPGQGLRLIYYSQIVNDFQKGDIAEGYSVSREKKESFPLTVTSAQKNPTAFYLCASSISNEQYFGPGTRLTVT.

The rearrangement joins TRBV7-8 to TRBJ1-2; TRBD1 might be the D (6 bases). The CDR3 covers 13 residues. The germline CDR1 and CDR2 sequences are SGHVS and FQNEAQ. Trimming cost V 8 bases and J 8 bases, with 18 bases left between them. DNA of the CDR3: TGTGCCAGCCGCCCGTTCGGGGGGCTCGGCTACACCTTC. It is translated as CASRPFGGLGYTF.

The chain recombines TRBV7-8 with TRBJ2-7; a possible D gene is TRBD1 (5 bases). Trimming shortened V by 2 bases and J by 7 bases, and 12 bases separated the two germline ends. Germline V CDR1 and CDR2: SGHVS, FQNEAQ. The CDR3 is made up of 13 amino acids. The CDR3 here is CASSLSRDREQYF. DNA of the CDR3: TGTGCCAGCAGCTTAAGCAGGGATCGGGAGCAGTACTTC.

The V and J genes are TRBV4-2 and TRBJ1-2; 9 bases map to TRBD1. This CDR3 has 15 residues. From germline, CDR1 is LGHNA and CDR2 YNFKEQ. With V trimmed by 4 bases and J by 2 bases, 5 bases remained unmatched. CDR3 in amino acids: CASSPRQGGNYGYTF. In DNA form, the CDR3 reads TGTGCCAGCAGCCCGAGACAGGGGGGGAACTATGGCTACACCTTC.

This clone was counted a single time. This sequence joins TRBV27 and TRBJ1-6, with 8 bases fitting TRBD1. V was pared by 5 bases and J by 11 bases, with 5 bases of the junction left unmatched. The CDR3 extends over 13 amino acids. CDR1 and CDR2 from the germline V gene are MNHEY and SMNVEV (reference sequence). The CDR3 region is CASSLRTGTPLHF. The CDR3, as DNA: TGTGCCAGCAGTCTAAGGACAGGGACACCCCTCCACTTT.

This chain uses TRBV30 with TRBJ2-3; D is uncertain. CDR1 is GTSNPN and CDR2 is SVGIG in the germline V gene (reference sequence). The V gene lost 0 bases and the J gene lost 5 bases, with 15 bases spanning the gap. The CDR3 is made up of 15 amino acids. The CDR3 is CAWSVSRASRDTQYF. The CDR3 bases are TGTGCCTGGAGTGTATCCCGGGCCTCCCGAGATACGCAGTATTTT.

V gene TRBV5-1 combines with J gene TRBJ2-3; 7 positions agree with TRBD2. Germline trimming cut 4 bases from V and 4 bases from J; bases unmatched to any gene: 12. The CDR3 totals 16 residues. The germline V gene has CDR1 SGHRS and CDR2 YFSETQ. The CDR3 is CASSVKRGLSADTQYF. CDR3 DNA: TGCGCCAGCAGCGTCAAGCGGGGTCTAAGCGCAGATACGCAGTATTTT.

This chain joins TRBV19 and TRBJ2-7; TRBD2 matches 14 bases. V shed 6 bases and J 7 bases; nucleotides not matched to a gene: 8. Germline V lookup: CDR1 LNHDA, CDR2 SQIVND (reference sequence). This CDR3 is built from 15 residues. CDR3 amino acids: CASSLGLAGGGEQYF. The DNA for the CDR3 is TGTGCCAGTAGCCTCGGACTAGCGGGGGGAGGTGAGCAGTACTTC.

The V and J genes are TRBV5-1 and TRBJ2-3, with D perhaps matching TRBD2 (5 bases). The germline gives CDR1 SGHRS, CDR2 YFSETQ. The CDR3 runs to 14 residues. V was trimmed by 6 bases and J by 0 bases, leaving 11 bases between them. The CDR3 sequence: CASNPGFSTDTQYF. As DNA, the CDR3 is TGCGCCAGCAATCCGGGGTTTAGCACAGATACGCAGTATTTT.

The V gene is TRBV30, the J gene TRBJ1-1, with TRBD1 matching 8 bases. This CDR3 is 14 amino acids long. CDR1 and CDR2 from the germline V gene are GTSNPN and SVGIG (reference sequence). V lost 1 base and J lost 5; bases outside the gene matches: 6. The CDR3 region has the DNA TGTGCCTGGAGTGCACAGGGGGAGGGAACTGAAGCTTTCTTT. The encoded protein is CAWSAQGEGTEAFF.

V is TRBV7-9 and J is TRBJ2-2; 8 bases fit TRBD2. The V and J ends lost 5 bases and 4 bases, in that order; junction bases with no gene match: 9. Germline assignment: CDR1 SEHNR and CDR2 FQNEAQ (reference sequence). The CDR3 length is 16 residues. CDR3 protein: CASSTPGLAFTGELFF. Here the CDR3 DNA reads TGTGCCAGCAGCACCCCCGGACTAGCATTCACCGGGGAGCTGTTTTTT.

CDR3 sequence reads: CASLPSGANVLTF. CDR3 DNA sequence: TGTGCCAGCCTACCCTCTGGGGCCAACGTCCTGACTTTC. The chain links TRBV5-8 to TRBJ2-6; D ambiguous. This CDR3 region has 13 residues. Between the trimmed V and J ends, which lost 7 bases and 0 bases, there was a span of 5 bases. The V gene's germline CDR1 is SGHTS and CDR2 YDEGEE.

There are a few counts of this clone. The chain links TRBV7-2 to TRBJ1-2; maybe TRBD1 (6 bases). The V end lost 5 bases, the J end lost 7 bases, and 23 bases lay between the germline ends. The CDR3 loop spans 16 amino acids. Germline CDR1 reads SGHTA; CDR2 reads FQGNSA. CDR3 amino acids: CASSLKTGGGGGGYTF. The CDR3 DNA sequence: TGTGCCAGCAGCCTAAAGACAGGTGGTGGTGGTGGTGGCTACACCTTC.

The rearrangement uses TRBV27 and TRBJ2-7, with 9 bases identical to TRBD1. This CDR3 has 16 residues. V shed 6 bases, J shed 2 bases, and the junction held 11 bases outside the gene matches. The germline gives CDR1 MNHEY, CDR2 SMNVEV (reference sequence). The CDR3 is CASRKDDRGFPYEQYF. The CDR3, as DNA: TGTGCCAGCAGGAAAGATGACAGGGGGTTCCCCTACGAGCAGTACTTC.

The CDR3 sequence: CASSPADRTEAFF. In DNA, the CDR3 is TGTGCCAGCAGTCCGGCGGACCGCACTGAAGCTTTCTTT. J is TRBJ1-1 and V is TRBV6-1; D is uncertain. CDR3 length: 13 amino acids. Between the trimmed V and J ends, which lost 5 bases and 4 bases, there was a span of 11 bases. Germline loops: CDR1 MNHNS, CDR2 SASEGT.

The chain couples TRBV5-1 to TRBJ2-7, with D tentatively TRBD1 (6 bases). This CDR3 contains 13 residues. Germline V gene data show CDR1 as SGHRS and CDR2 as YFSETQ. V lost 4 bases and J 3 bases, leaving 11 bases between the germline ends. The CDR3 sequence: CASSPDSFYEQYF. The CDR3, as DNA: TGCGCCAGCAGCCCGGACAGTTTCTACGAGCAGTACTTC.

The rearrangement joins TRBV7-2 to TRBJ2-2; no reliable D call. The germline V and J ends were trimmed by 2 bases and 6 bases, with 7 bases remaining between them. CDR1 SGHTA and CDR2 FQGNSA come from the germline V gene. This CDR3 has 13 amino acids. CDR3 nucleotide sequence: TGTGCCAGCAGCTTAATGGGGTCCGGGGAGCTGTTTTTT. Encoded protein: CASSLMGSGELFF.